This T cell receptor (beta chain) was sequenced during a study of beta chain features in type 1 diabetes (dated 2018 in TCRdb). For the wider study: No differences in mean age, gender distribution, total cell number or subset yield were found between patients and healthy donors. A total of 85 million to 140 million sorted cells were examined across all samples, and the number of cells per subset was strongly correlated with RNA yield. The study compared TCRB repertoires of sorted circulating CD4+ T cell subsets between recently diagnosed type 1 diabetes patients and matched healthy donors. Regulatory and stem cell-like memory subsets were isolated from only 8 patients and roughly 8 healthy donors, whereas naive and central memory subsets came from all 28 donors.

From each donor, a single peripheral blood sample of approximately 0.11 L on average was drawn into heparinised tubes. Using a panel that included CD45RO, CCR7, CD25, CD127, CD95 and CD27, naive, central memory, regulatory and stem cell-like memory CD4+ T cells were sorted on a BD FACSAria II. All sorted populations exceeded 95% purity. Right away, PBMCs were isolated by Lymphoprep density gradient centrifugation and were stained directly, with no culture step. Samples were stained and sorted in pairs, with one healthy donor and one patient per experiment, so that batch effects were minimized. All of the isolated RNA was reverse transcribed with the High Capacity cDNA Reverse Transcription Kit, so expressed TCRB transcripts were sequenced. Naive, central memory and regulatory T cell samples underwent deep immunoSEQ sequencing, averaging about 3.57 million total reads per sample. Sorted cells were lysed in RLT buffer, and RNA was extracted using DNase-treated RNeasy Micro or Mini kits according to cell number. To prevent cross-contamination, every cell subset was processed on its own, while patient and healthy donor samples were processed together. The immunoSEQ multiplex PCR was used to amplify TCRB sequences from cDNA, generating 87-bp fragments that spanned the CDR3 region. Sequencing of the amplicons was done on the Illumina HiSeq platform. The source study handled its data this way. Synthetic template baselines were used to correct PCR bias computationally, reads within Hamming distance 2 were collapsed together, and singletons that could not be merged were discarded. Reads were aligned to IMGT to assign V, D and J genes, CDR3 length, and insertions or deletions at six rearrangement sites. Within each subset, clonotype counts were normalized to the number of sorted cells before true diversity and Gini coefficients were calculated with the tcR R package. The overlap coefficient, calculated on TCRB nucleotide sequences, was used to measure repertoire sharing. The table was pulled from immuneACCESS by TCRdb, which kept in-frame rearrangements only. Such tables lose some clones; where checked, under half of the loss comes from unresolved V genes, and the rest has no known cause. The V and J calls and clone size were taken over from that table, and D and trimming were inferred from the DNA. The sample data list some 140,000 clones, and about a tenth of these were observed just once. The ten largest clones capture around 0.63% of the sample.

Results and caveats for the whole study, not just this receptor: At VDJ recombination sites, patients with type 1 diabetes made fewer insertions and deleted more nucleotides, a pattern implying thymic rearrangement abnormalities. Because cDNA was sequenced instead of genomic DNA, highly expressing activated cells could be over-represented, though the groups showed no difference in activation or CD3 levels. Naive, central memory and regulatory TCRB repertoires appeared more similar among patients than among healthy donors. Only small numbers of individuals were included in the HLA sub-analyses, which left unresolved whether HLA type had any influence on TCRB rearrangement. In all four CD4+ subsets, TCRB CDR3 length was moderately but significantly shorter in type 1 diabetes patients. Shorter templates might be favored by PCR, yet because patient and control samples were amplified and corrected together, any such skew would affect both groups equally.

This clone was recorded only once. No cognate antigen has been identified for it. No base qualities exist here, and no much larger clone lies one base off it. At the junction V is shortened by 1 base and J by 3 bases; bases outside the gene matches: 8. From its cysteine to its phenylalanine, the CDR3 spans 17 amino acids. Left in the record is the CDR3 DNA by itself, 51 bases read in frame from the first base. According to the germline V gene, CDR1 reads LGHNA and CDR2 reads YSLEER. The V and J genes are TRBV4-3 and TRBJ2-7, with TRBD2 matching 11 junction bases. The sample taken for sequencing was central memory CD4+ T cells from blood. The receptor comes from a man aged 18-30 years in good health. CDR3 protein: CASSQVGLAGGFYEQYF. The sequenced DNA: TGCGCCAGCAGCCAAGTTGGGCTAGCGGGGGGATTCTACGAGCAGTACTTC.